Listed below are T cell receptor beta chains from one sample, sequenced in a study of blood T cell repertoires in COVID-19. The assay was immunoSEQ multiplex PCR, and TCRdb's table has in-frame clones only and misses some. The profile shows roughly 150,000 clones, about 85% of them singletons. The sequenced sample consisted of peripheral blood. These receptors were taken from a woman aged 70-85 years with acute or convalescent COVID-19. Both conserved end residues are part of each CDR3. Each record gives: D gene, J gene, V gene, clone size, CDR3 protein, CDR3 DNA. The D gene is left open where the match is weak. Size is omitted from some rows. Given values are once, few, many or a class for expanded clones.

d_gene: NA
j_gene: TRBJ2-5
v_gene: TRBV7-2
abundance: NA
CDR3aa: CASSFPSETQYF
CDR3nt: TGTGCCAGCAGCTTTCCTTCAGAGACCCAGTACTTC

d_gene: NA
j_gene: TRBJ1-2
v_gene: TRBV30
abundance: NA
CDR3aa: CAHYKDTGRPYGYTF
CDR3nt: TGTGCCCATTACAAGGACACCGGTCGCCCCTATGGCTACACCTTC

d_gene: NA
j_gene: TRBJ2-2
v_gene: TRBV19
abundance: NA
CDR3aa: CATQGLWSTGELFF
CDR3nt: TGTGCCACTCAGGGTCTCTGGAGCACCGGGGAGCTGTTTTTT

d_gene: TRBD1
j_gene: TRBJ2-5
v_gene: TRBV5-1
abundance: NA
CDR3aa: CASSPEGTGVTAQYF
CDR3nt: TGCGCCAGCAGCCCGGAAGGGACAGGGGTAACGGCCCAGTACTTC

d_gene: NA
j_gene: TRBJ1-6
v_gene: TRBV28
abundance: few
CDR3aa: CASVSVDSPLHF
CDR3nt: TGTGCCAGCGTATCGGTTGATTCACCCCTCCACTTT

d_gene: TRBD2
j_gene: TRBJ2-1
v_gene: TRBV7-3
abundance: NA
CDR3aa: CASSPSGGANEQFF
CDR3nt: TGTGCCAGCAGCCCTAGCGGGGGGGCCAATGAGCAGTTCTTC

d_gene: TRBD1
j_gene: TRBJ1-1
v_gene: TRBV27
abundance: NA
CDR3aa: CASSLSGDRVTEAFF
CDR3nt: TGTGCCAGCAGTTTATCGGGGGACAGGGTCACTGAAGCTTTCTTT

d_gene: NA
j_gene: TRBJ1-3
v_gene: TRBV4-1
abundance: NA
CDR3aa: CASSQDSSGNTIYF
CDR3nt: TGCGCCAGCAGCCAAGACAGCTCTGGAAACACCATATATTTT

d_gene: NA
j_gene: TRBJ2-2
v_gene: TRBV7-2
abundance: NA
CDR3aa: CASSLSGFNTGELFF
CDR3nt: TGTGCCAGCAGCTTATCAGGGTTTAACACCGGGGAGCTGTTTTTT

d_gene: NA
j_gene: TRBJ1-5
v_gene: TRBV7-5
abundance: few
CDR3aa: CARTDRENQPQHF
CDR3nt: TGTGCCAGAACCGACAGGGAGAATCAGCCCCAGCATTTT

d_gene: TRBD1
j_gene: TRBJ1-1
v_gene: TRBV11-2
abundance: NA
CDR3aa: CASSSSDRPLEAFF
CDR3nt: TGTGCCAGCAGCTCCTCGGACAGGCCGCTGGAAGCTTTCTTT

d_gene: TRBD1
j_gene: TRBJ1-2
v_gene: TRBV19
abundance: NA
CDR3aa: CASRTPGGAYYGYTF
CDR3nt: TGTGCCAGTAGGACCCCAGGGGGCGCCTACTATGGCTACACCTTC

d_gene: NA
j_gene: TRBJ1-5
v_gene: TRBV19
abundance: NA
CDR3aa: CASAARGKDQPQHF
CDR3nt: TGTGCCAGTGCCGCTAGGGGAAAGGATCAGCCCCAGCATTTT

d_gene: TRBD1
j_gene: TRBJ2-5
v_gene: TRBV11-1
abundance: NA
CDR3aa: CASSLLPGTGKQTQYF
CDR3nt: TGTGCCAGCAGCCTCCTCCCCGGGACAGGGAAACAGACCCAGTACTTC

d_gene: NA
j_gene: TRBJ1-5
v_gene: TRBV2
abundance: NA
CDR3aa: CASSVGGNQPQHF
CDR3nt: TGTGCCAGCAGCGTGGGGGGTAATCAGCCCCAGCATTTT

d_gene: NA
j_gene: TRBJ1-5
v_gene: TRBV6-5
abundance: NA
CDR3aa: CASSSSGMSNQPQHF
CDR3nt: TGTGCCAGCAGTTCAAGCGGGATGAGCAATCAGCCCCAGCATTTT

d_gene: NA
j_gene: TRBJ1-4
v_gene: TRBV6-2/TRBV6-3
abundance: NA
CDR3aa: CASRPPGRSEKLFF
CDR3nt: TGTGCCAGCAGACCTCCAGGGAGGAGTGAAAAACTGTTTTTT

d_gene: NA
j_gene: TRBJ1-6
v_gene: TRBV5-4
abundance: few
CDR3aa: CASSLVSGNSPLHF
CDR3nt: TGTGCCAGCAGCTTGGTATCAGGGAATTCACCCCTCCACTTT

d_gene: NA
j_gene: TRBJ1-6
v_gene: TRBV6-5
abundance: NA
CDR3aa: CASSYKRQSPLHF
CDR3nt: TGTGCCAGCAGTTACAAGCGTCAGTCCCCCCTCCACTTT

d_gene: NA
j_gene: TRBJ1-4
v_gene: TRBV25-1
abundance: once
CDR3aa: CASSESQRGGAEKLFF
CDR3nt: TGTGCCAGCAGTGAATCCCAGCGGGGGGGCGCTGAAAAACTGTTTTTT

d_gene: NA
j_gene: TRBJ1-2
v_gene: TRBV5-1
abundance: NA
CDR3aa: CASSFEGLGYTF
CDR3nt: TGCGCCAGCAGCTTCGAGGGCTTAGGCTACACCTTC

d_gene: TRBD1
j_gene: TRBJ1-1
v_gene: TRBV7-9
abundance: NA
CDR3aa: CASSLDLDRGRNTEAFF
CDR3nt: TGTGCCAGCAGCTTAGACTTGGACAGGGGCCGGAACACTGAAGCTTTCTTT

d_gene: TRBD1
j_gene: TRBJ1-6
v_gene: TRBV28
abundance: NA
CDR3aa: CASKLPRGAPGRDNSPLHF
CDR3nt: TGTGCCAGCAAGTTGCCCAGGGGGGCTCCCGGAAGGGATAATTCACCCCTCCACTTT

d_gene: NA
j_gene: TRBJ2-3
v_gene: TRBV14
abundance: NA
CDR3aa: CASSQPVGGRAKTDTQYF
CDR3nt: TGTGCCAGCAGCCAACCGGTCGGGGGGCGTGCAAAAACAGATACGCAGTATTTT

d_gene: NA
j_gene: TRBJ1-1
v_gene: TRBV19
abundance: NA
CDR3aa: CASSHRDRGLMNTEAFF
CDR3nt: TGTGCCAGTAGTCACCGTGATCGGGGACTTATGAACACTGAAGCTTTCTTT

d_gene: TRBD1
j_gene: TRBJ2-5
v_gene: TRBV7-9
abundance: NA
CDR3aa: CASSLLGTGRLETQYF
CDR3nt: TGTGCCAGCAGCTTGCTCGGGACAGGGCGTCTAGAGACCCAGTACTTC

d_gene: NA
j_gene: TRBJ1-2
v_gene: TRBV6-5
abundance: NA
CDR3aa: CASSYSGLYSGGYTF
CDR3nt: TGTGCCAGCAGTTACTCAGGACTTTACAGTGGTGGCTACACCTTC

d_gene: NA
j_gene: TRBJ2-2
v_gene: TRBV19
abundance: NA
CDR3aa: CASSLQDKGFSNTGELFF
CDR3nt: TGTGCCAGTAGCCTCCAGGACAAGGGGTTCTCGAACACCGGGGAGCTGTTTTTT

d_gene: TRBD1
j_gene: TRBJ2-1
v_gene: TRBV2
abundance: NA
CDR3aa: CATPGQSYNEQFF
CDR3nt: TGTGCCACCCCGGGACAGTCCTACAATGAGCAGTTCTTC

d_gene: NA
j_gene: TRBJ2-1
v_gene: TRBV2
abundance: NA
CDR3aa: CASSERQGRLAGSSEQFF
CDR3nt: TGTGCCAGCAGTGAGCGACAGGGTCGGCTAGCGGGCTCAAGTGAGCAGTTCTTC

d_gene: TRBD1
j_gene: TRBJ1-4
v_gene: TRBV6-5
abundance: NA
CDR3aa: CASSPNRGANEKLFF
CDR3nt: TGTGCCAGCAGCCCCAACAGGGGAGCTAATGAAAAACTGTTTTTT

d_gene: NA
j_gene: TRBJ1-1
v_gene: TRBV7-9
abundance: NA
CDR3aa: CASSSERPSRTVNTEAFF
CDR3nt: TGTGCCAGCAGCTCCGAGAGGCCTTCGAGGACAGTGAACACTGAAGCTTTCTTT

d_gene: TRBD2
j_gene: TRBJ2-6
v_gene: TRBV2
abundance: NA
CDR3aa: CASSDPSLAGANSGANVLTF
CDR3nt: TGTGCCAGCAGTGACCCCTCTCTAGCGGGGGCTAATTCTGGGGCCAACGTCCTGACTTTC

d_gene: TRBD1
j_gene: TRBJ2-7
v_gene: TRBV11-3
abundance: NA
CDR3aa: CASSPRRGRGLGEQYF
CDR3nt: TGTGCCAGCAGCCCCCGGAGAGGCAGGGGGCTGGGCGAGCAGTACTTC

d_gene: TRBD1
j_gene: TRBJ1-6
v_gene: TRBV27
abundance: NA
CDR3aa: CASSSDRAPNNSPLHF
CDR3nt: TGTGCCAGCAGCTCGGACAGGGCCCCTAATAATTCACCCCTCCACTTT

d_gene: TRBD1
j_gene: TRBJ2-7
v_gene: TRBV11-2
abundance: NA
CDR3aa: CASSSIGTGPRQYF
CDR3nt: TGTGCCAGCAGCTCGATCGGGACAGGTCCGCGGCAGTACTTC

d_gene: TRBD2
j_gene: TRBJ2-5
v_gene: TRBV11-2
abundance: NA
CDR3aa: CASRSSGETQYF
CDR3nt: TGTGCCAGCAGGTCTAGCGGGGAGACCCAGTACTTC

d_gene: TRBD1
j_gene: TRBJ1-6
v_gene: TRBV6-1
abundance: once
CDR3aa: CASSQGTGWYNSPLHF
CDR3nt: TGTGCCAGCAGTCAAGGGACAGGGTGGTATAATTCACCCCTCCACTTT

d_gene: TRBD2
j_gene: TRBJ2-7
v_gene: TRBV7-9
abundance: NA
CDR3aa: CASSAGGTSYEQYF
CDR3nt: TGTGCCAGCAGCGCCGGGGGGACCTCCTACGAGCAGTACTTC

d_gene: NA
j_gene: TRBJ1-2
v_gene: TRBV19
abundance: NA
CDR3aa: CASSEAYYGYTF
CDR3nt: TGTGCCAGTAGTGAGGCCTACTATGGCTACACCTTC

d_gene: NA
j_gene: TRBJ2-7
v_gene: TRBV3-1/TRBV3-2
abundance: NA
CDR3aa: CASSQETDRSHPYEQYF
CDR3nt: TGTGCCAGCAGCCAAGAGACCGACAGGAGCCATCCCTACGAGCAGTACTTC

d_gene: TRBD1
j_gene: TRBJ2-3
v_gene: TRBV6-2/TRBV6-3
abundance: NA
CDR3aa: CASSSRDRVTDTQYF
CDR3nt: TGTGCCAGCAGTTCCCGGGACAGGGTCACAGATACGCAGTATTTT

d_gene: TRBD2
j_gene: TRBJ2-1
v_gene: TRBV18
abundance: NA
CDR3aa: CASSLTTSGGTYNEQFF
CDR3nt: TGTGCCAGCTCACTCACGACTAGCGGGGGGACCTACAATGAGCAGTTCTTC

d_gene: TRBD2
j_gene: TRBJ2-7
v_gene: TRBV19
abundance: NA
CDR3aa: CASSHLSGSGGREQYF
CDR3nt: TGTGCCAGTAGCCACCTTTCTGGTAGCGGGGGTCGCGAGCAGTACTTC

d_gene: TRBD1
j_gene: TRBJ1-5
v_gene: TRBV10-2
abundance: NA
CDR3aa: CASSDWGQGATQPQHF
CDR3nt: TGCGCCAGCAGTGACTGGGGGCAGGGGGCGACTCAGCCCCAGCATTTT

d_gene: NA
j_gene: TRBJ2-1
v_gene: TRBV6-5
abundance: NA
CDR3aa: CASSRRGWDEQFF
CDR3nt: TGTGCCAGCAGTCGACGAGGGTGGGATGAGCAGTTCTTC

d_gene: TRBD1
j_gene: TRBJ1-4
v_gene: TRBV5-6
abundance: NA
CDR3aa: CASSSSDRANEKLFF
CDR3nt: TGTGCCAGCAGCTCGTCGGACAGGGCTAATGAAAAACTGTTTTTT

d_gene: NA
j_gene: TRBJ2-5
v_gene: TRBV18
abundance: NA
CDR3aa: CASSPIGEETQYF
CDR3nt: TGTGCCAGCTCACCGATAGGGGAAGAGACCCAGTACTTC

d_gene: TRBD1
j_gene: TRBJ1-4
v_gene: TRBV5-1
abundance: NA
CDR3aa: CASSSKPGGGNEKLFF
CDR3nt: TGCGCCAGCAGCTCGAAGCCAGGGGGCGGTAATGAAAAACTGTTTTTT

d_gene: NA
j_gene: TRBJ1-5
v_gene: TRBV7-9
abundance: NA
CDR3aa: CASSPTGGNQPQHF
CDR3nt: TGTGCCAGCAGCCCAACAGGAGGCAATCAGCCCCAGCATTTT

d_gene: TRBD2
j_gene: TRBJ2-1
v_gene: TRBV13
abundance: NA
CDR3aa: CASSLGSGAALNNEQFF
CDR3nt: TGTGCCAGCAGCTTAGGGAGCGGGGCCGCCCTCAACAATGAGCAGTTCTTC

d_gene: TRBD1
j_gene: TRBJ2-1
v_gene: TRBV6-1
abundance: once
CDR3aa: CASSEWDREYNEQFF
CDR3nt: TGTGCCAGCAGTGAATGGGACAGGGAATACAATGAGCAGTTCTTC

d_gene: TRBD2
j_gene: TRBJ2-1
v_gene: TRBV7-2
abundance: NA
CDR3aa: CASSLVGAGVYNEQFF
CDR3nt: TGTGCCAGCAGCTTAGTAGGGGCGGGGGTCTACAATGAGCAGTTCTTC

d_gene: NA
j_gene: TRBJ2-5
v_gene: TRBV10-3
abundance: NA
CDR3aa: CATRTGDQETQYF
CDR3nt: TGTGCCACCAGGACGGGGGATCAAGAGACCCAGTACTTC

d_gene: TRBD1
j_gene: TRBJ1-2
v_gene: TRBV28
abundance: NA
CDR3aa: CASSSRDRGKGGYTF
CDR3nt: TGTGCCAGCAGTTCAAGGGACAGGGGAAAAGGTGGCTACACCTTC

d_gene: NA
j_gene: TRBJ1-2
v_gene: TRBV28
abundance: NA
CDR3aa: CASSVEDRGYTF
CDR3nt: TGTGCCAGCAGTGTGGAAGACAGAGGCTACACCTTC